Here is one T cell receptor (beta chain) with its context. These data are taken from a study of T-cell memory formation after mild COVID-19. MiXCR was run by TCRdb on the 5' RACE reads, yielding one entry per CDR3 protein. The table includes 250,000 to 300,000 distinct CDR3 sequences, about a sixth detected once. Germline trimming cut 7 bases from V and 4 bases from J; bases unmatched to any gene: 7. CDR3 length: 13 amino acids. Germline V gene lookup returns CDR1 SGHRS and CDR2 YFSETQ. The material sequenced was PBMCs or a T cell subset sorted from them (not recorded which). This clonotype was obtained from a man between 18 and 29 years old who had mild COVID-19 (a few samples of this study predate the infection). Cell type and time point are not known. The rearrangement links TRBV5-1 to TRBJ2-5; 7 nucleotides align to TRBD1. The CDR3 sequence: CASLGTDAETQYF. For the CDR3, the DNA is TGCGCCAGCTTGGGGACAGACGCAGAGACCCAGTACTTC. Together with reference TRBV5-1 and TRBJ2-5, the CDR3 gives the full variable domain: KAGVTQTPRYLIKTRGQQVTLSCSPISGHRSVSWYQQTPGQGLQFLFEYFSETQRNKGNFPGRFSGRQFSNSRSEMNVSTLELGDSALYLCASLGTDAETQYFGPGTRLLVL.